The source of this T cell receptor (beta chain) is a study of T cell responses to AZD1222 COVID-19 vaccine. A note on this clone: Its antigen remains unidentified.

The table came from immunoSEQ multiplex PCR; TCRdb's copy has only in-frame clones and leaves some out. The table lists 240,000 or so clones, 85% to 95% of them singletons. Study outcomes and limitations: Most donors were white British, females outnumbered males, and clonal diversity was possibly underestimated.

The CDR3 contains 15 residues. This specimen consisted of peripheral blood, obtained on day 0 of AZD1222 vaccination. This sequence was found in an adult in good health. V usage is TRBV21-1 and J usage is TRBJ2-1; TRBD1 is the table's D call and was not checked against the DNA. TRBV21-1 represents a pseudogene. CDR3 coding DNA: TGTGCCAGCAGCAACACGACCGGCGTCAGGAATGAGCAGTTCTTC. This translates into CASSNTTGVRNEQFF.